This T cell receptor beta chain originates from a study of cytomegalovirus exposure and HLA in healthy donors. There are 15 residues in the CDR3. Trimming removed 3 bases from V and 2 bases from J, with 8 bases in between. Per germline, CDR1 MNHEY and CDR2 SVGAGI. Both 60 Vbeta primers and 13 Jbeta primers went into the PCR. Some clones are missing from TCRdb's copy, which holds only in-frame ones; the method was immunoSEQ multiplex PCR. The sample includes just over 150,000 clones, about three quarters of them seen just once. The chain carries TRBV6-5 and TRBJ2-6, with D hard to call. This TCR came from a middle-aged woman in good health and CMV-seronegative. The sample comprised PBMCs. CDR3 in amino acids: CASSYAAAGANVLTF. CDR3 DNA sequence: TGTGCCAGCAGTTATGCGGCGGCTGGGGCCAACGTCCTGACTTTC.